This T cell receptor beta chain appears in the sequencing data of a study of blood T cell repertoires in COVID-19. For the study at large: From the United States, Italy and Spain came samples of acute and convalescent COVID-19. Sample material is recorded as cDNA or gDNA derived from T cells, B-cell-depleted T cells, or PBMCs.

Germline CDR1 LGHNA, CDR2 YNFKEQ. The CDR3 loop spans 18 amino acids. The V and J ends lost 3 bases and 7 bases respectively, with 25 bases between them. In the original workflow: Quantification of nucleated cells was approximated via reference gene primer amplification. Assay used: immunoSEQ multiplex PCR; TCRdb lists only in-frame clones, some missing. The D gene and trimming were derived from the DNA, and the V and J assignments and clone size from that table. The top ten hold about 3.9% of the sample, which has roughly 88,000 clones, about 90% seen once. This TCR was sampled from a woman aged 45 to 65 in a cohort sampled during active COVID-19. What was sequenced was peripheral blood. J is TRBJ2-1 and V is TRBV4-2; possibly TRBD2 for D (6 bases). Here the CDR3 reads CASSHLPGTSPLLNEQFF. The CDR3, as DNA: TGTGCCAGCAGCCACCTCCCCGGGACTTCCCCTTTGTTGAATGAGCAGTTCTTC.